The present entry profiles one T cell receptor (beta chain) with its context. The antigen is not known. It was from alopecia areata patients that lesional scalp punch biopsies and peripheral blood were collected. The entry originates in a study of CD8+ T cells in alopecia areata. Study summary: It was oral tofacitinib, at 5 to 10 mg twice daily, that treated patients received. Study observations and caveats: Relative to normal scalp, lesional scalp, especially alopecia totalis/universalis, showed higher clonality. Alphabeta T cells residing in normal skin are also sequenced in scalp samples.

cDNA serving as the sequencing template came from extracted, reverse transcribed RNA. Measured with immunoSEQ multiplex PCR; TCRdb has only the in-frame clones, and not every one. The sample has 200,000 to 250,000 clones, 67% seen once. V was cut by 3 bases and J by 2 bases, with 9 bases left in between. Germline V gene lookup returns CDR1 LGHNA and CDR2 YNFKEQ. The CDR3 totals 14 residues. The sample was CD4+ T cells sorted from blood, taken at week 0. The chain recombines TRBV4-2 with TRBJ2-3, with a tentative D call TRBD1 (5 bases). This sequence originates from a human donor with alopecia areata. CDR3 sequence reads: CASSHRVYTDTQYF. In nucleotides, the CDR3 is TGTGCCAGCAGCCACAGGGTCTACACAGATACGCAGTATTTT.